The 12 T cell receptor beta chains below all came from one sample that was sequenced in a study of T-cell memory formation after mild COVID-19. One entry per CDR3 protein, called by TCRdb with MiXCR from the 5' RACE reads. The table has a few hundred thousand distinct CDR3 sequences, around 30% seen once. Sequenced material: PBMCs or a T cell subset sorted from them (not recorded which). The receptor set was obtained from an adult woman who had mild COVID-19 (a few samples of this study predate the infection). Cell type and time point are not known.

A remark on this clonotype: The junction departs from the called germline gene at one end, perhaps through a read error. The chain joins TRBV7-2 to TRBJ2-7, with D perhaps matching TRBD2 (6 bases). The CDR3 runs to 15 residues. Germline lookup yields CDR1 SGHTA and CDR2 FQGNSA. The CDR3 region has the DNA TGTGCCAGCAGCTTAGCGGTCGTTAGCGGCCTGGTACCTCTCTTC. It codes for CASSLAVVSGLVPLF.

V gene TRBV12-3 or TRBV12-4 combines with J gene TRBJ2-5, with D perhaps TRBD1 or TRBD2 (5 bases each). Between the trimmed V and J ends, which lost 6 bases and 2 bases, there was a span of 10 bases. The CDR3 spans 13 residues. The CDR3 reads CASSRGIQETQYF. Written as DNA, the CDR3 is TGTGCCAGCAGCCGGGGCATACAAGAGACCCAGTACTTC.

This clonotype was seen a handful of times. As DNA, the CDR3 is TGTGCCAGCAGCACCTGCCAGACTAGCGGACTTTGCACAGATACGCAGTATTTT. Translated: CASSTCQTSGLCTDTQYF. The chain combines TRBV7-2 with TRBJ2-3; 9 bases map to TRBD2. The CDR3 runs 18 residues. CDR1 is SGHTA and CDR2 is FQGNSA in the germline V gene. J was trimmed by 1 base and V by 5 bases; bases with no gene match: 13.

This clonotype was found many times. This chain joins TRBV15 and TRBJ2-7; D remains unclear. The CDR3 consists of 14 residues. V was cut by 0 bases and J by 3 bases, with 9 bases left in between. Germline-derived CDR1 and CDR2 are LNHNV and YYDKDF (reference sequence). The CDR3 DNA is TGTGCCACCAGCAGAGATCTGGGTCTCTACGAGCAGTACTTC. Translated, it gives CATSRDLGLYEQYF.

A few counts support this clonotype. The gene calls are TRBV7-9 and TRBJ2-2; TRBD2 matches 8 bases. V lost 5 bases and J lost 0; bases outside the gene matches: 5. CDR3 length: 16 residues. Germline V gene data show CDR1 as SEHNR and CDR2 as FQNEAQ (reference sequence). The DNA of the CDR3 is TGTGCCAGCAGCAGTCGGCGGGAGGCGAACACCGGGGAGCTGTTTTTT. Translating gives CASSSRREANTGELFF.

This clonotype has at least ten counts. The CDR3 DNA reads TGCGCCAGCCTGGGAAACTCCGGCACAGATACGCAGTATTTT. Protein: CASLGNSGTDTQYF. This chain joins TRBV10-2 and TRBJ2-3; no definite D call. The CDR3 has 14 residues. V shed 8 bases and J shed 1 base, with 13 bases lying between them. Germline V gene sequence: CDR1 WSHSY, CDR2 SAAADI.

The V call is TRBV5-1, the J call TRBJ2-7, with 10 bases that match TRBD2. V lost 2 bases to trimming and J lost 5 bases; unmatched junction nucleotides: 10. The CDR3 is 16 amino acids. Germline CDR1 reads SGHRS; CDR2 reads YFSETQ. CDR3 protein: CASSLTAAGGRNEQYF. The CDR3 bases are TGCGCCAGCAGCTTAACGGCAGCGGGAGGGCGCAACGAGCAGTACTTC. The whole variable domain, filled in from reference TRBV5-1 and TRBJ2-7, reads KAGVTQTPRYLIKTRGQQVTLSCSPISGHRSVSWYQQTPGQGLQFLFEYFSETQRNKGNFPGRFSGRQFSNSRSEMNVSTLELGDSALYLCASSLTAAGGRNEQYFGPGTRLTVT.

The chain links TRBV5-1 to TRBJ2-5; maybe TRBD1 (6 bases). Per germline, CDR1 SGHRS and CDR2 YFSETQ. The CDR3 consists of 14 residues. The V and J ends lost 2 bases and 3 bases respectively, with 11 bases between them. CDR3 protein: CASSFEGQKETQYF. The CDR3 DNA is TGCGCCAGCAGCTTCGAGGGACAAAAAGAGACCCAGTACTTC.

The chain recombines TRBV24-1 with TRBJ2-5; D is unresolved. Germline V gives CDR1 KGHDR, CDR2 SFDVKD. Between the trimmed V and J ends, which lost 6 bases and 1 base, there was a span of 8 bases. The length of the CDR3 is 13 residues. The CDR3 spells CATSRHLQETQYF. In DNA form, the CDR3 reads TGTGCCACCAGTCGTCATCTCCAAGAGACCCAGTACTTC.

J is TRBJ2-2 and V is TRBV19; possible D gene TRBD2, 6 bases. The length of the CDR3 is 15 residues. V dropped 5 bases and J dropped 5 bases, with 15 bases sitting between them. Germline-derived CDR1 and CDR2 are LNHDA and SQIVND (reference sequence). CDR3 nucleotides: TGTGCCAGTAGTTCGGAGGGTTTGGGAACCGGGGAGCTGTTTTTT. This encodes CASSSEGLGTGELFF.

Notes on this clonotype: Relative to the germline gene, one junction end is altered; a read error may explain this. The CDR3 nucleotides read TGTGCCAGCAGCCTAGCGGGTGCGCAAGAGACCCAGTACTTC. It translates to CASSLAGAQETQYF. The chain has TRBV7-6 and TRBJ2-5; 8 bases match TRBD2. Germline lookup yields CDR1 SGHVS and CDR2 FNYEAQ. The CDR3 runs to 14 residues.

The chain is built from TRBV11-2 and TRBJ2-1, with TRBD1 as a possible D gene (5 bases). Trimming took 3 bases from V and 8 from J, leaving 11 bases between them. The CDR3 has 13 amino acids. The germline V gene has CDR1 SGHAT and CDR2 FQNNGV. CDR3 in amino acids: CASSFDRSDEQFF. CDR3 DNA: TGTGCCAGCAGCTTTGACAGATCGGATGAGCAGTTCTTC.